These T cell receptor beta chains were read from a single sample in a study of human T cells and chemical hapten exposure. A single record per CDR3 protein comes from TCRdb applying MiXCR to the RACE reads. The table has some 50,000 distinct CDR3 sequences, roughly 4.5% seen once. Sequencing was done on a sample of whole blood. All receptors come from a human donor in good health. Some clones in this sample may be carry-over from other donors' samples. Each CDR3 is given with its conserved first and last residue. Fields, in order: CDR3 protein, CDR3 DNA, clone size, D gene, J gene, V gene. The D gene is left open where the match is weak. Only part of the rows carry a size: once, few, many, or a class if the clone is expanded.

CDR3 protein: CASSLGGLLTTEAFF
CDR3 DNA: TGTGCCAGCAGCCTGGGGGGCTTGTTGACCACTGAAGCTTTCTTT
clone size: many
D gene: .
J gene: TRBJ1-1
V gene: TRBV12-3/TRBV12-4

CDR3 protein: CASSTGQGAWGTEAFF
CDR3 DNA: TGCGCCAGCAGCACCGGACAGGGGGCTTGGGGTACTGAAGCTTTCTTT
clone size: many
D gene: TRBD1
J gene: TRBJ1-1
V gene: TRBV4-1

CDR3 protein: CASSSRLAGGGETQYF
CDR3 DNA: TGTGCCAGCAGTTCTCGACTAGCGGGAGGTGGAGAGACCCAGTACTTC
clone size: many
D gene: TRBD2
J gene: TRBJ2-5
V gene: TRBV28

CDR3 protein: CASTPGLARDEQFF
CDR3 DNA: TGTGCCAGCACCCCGGGACTAGCGAGAGATGAGCAGTTCTTC
clone size: few
D gene: TRBD2
J gene: TRBJ2-1
V gene: TRBV7-9

CDR3 protein: CSAWGLAGVKDTQYF
CDR3 DNA: TGCAGTGCTTGGGGACTAGCGGGAGTGAAAGATACGCAGTATTTT
clone size: many
D gene: TRBD2
J gene: TRBJ2-3
V gene: TRBV20-1

CDR3 protein: CASSYGGRQPQHF
CDR3 DNA: TGTGCCAGCAGTTATGGTGGCCGTCAGCCCCAGCATTTT
clone size: many
D gene: .
J gene: TRBJ1-5
V gene: TRBV6-5

CDR3 protein: CASSPGATEAFF
CDR3 DNA: TGTGCCAGCAGCCCAGGAGCCACTGAAGCTTTCTTT
clone size: few
D gene: .
J gene: TRBJ1-1
V gene: TRBV7-6

CDR3 protein: CASSLGTGFDAYSGNTIYF
CDR3 DNA: TGTGCCAGCAGCTTAGGAACAGGGTTTGACGCGTATTCTGGAAACACCATATATTTT
clone size: many
D gene: .
J gene: TRBJ1-3
V gene: TRBV7-9

CDR3 protein: CASSYLSGTTSTDTQYF
CDR3 DNA: TGTGCCAGCAGCTACCTGTCTGGGACGACTAGCACAGATACGCAGTATTTT
clone size: many
D gene: .
J gene: TRBJ2-3
V gene: TRBV6-1

CDR3 protein: CASSRSAASGTNEQFF
CDR3 DNA: TGTGCCAGCAGCCGCTCCGCGGCTAGCGGGACCAATGAGCAGTTCTTC
clone size: many
D gene: TRBD2
J gene: TRBJ2-1
V gene: TRBV3-1

CDR3 protein: CASSLGKTGPTEAFF
CDR3 DNA: TGCGCCAGCAGCTTGGGCAAGACAGGGCCCACTGAAGCTTTCTTT
clone size: many
D gene: TRBD1
J gene: TRBJ1-1
V gene: TRBV5-1

CDR3 protein: CASSFKFVLRMDYGYTF
CDR3 DNA: TGTGCCAGCAGTTTTAAATTTGTTTTGAGGATGGACTATGGCTACACCTTC
clone size: few
D gene: .
J gene: TRBJ1-2
V gene: TRBV28

CDR3 protein: CASSSTGKANTEAFF
CDR3 DNA: TGTGCCAGCAGTTCGACAGGGAAGGCGAACACTGAAGCTTTCTTT
clone size: once
D gene: TRBD1
J gene: TRBJ1-1
V gene: TRBV28

CDR3 protein: CASSFRLGTFPSYEQYF
CDR3 DNA: TGCGCCAGCAGCTTTCGGTTGGGGACATTCCCCTCCTACGAGCAGTACTTC
clone size: many
D gene: .
J gene: TRBJ2-7
V gene: TRBV5-1

CDR3 protein: CASSPSGLSSGNTIYF
CDR3 DNA: TGTGCCAGCAGTCCATCGGGACTGAGCTCTGGAAACACCATATATTTT
clone size: .
D gene: .
J gene: TRBJ1-3
V gene: TRBV27

CDR3 protein: CASSDGTGKEAFF
CDR3 DNA: TGCGCCAGCAGTGACGGGACAGGGAAAGAAGCTTTCTTT
clone size: many
D gene: TRBD1
J gene: TRBJ1-1
V gene: TRBV10-1

CDR3 protein: CASSEPRGLGTEAFF
CDR3 DNA: TGTGCCAGCAGCGAGCCCAGGGGGCTTGGCACTGAAGCTTTCTTT
clone size: many
D gene: TRBD1
J gene: TRBJ1-1
V gene: TRBV6-5

CDR3 protein: CSATLGGITYEQYF
CDR3 DNA: TGCAGTGCGACCCTAGGCGGAATAACCTACGAGCAGTACTTC
clone size: .
D gene: .
J gene: TRBJ2-7
V gene: TRBV20-1

CDR3 protein: CASSPVPSYNSPLHF
CDR3 DNA: TGCGCCAGCAGCCCCGTGCCCTCCTATAATTCACCCCTCCACTTT
clone size: .
D gene: .
J gene: TRBJ1-6
V gene: TRBV4-1

CDR3 protein: CASSLSAAMNTEAFF
CDR3 DNA: TGCGCCAGCAGCTTGTCAGCAGCCATGAACACTGAAGCTTTCTTT
clone size: many
D gene: .
J gene: TRBJ1-1
V gene: TRBV5-1

CDR3 protein: CASSYSNVYEQYF
CDR3 DNA: TGTGCCAGCAGTTACTCGAATGTGTACGAGCAGTACTTC
clone size: .
D gene: .
J gene: TRBJ2-7
V gene: TRBV6-5

CDR3 protein: CASSQDEGLAGKYEQYF
CDR3 DNA: TGTGCCAGCAGCCAAGATGAGGGACTAGCGGGGAAATACGAGCAGTACTTC
clone size: many
D gene: TRBD2
J gene: TRBJ2-7
V gene: TRBV14

CDR3 protein: CASNENTGELFF
CDR3 DNA: TGTGCCAGCAATGAGAACACCGGGGAGCTGTTTTTT
clone size: many
D gene: .
J gene: TRBJ2-2
V gene: TRBV2

CDR3 protein: CASSLWGQAKNEQYF
CDR3 DNA: TGTGCCAGCAGTTTATGGGGACAGGCAAAGAACGAGCAGTACTTC
clone size: .
D gene: TRBD1
J gene: TRBJ2-7
V gene: TRBV27

CDR3 protein: CSARDPDGTAYSYEQYF
CDR3 DNA: TGCAGTGCTAGAGATCCCGACGGGACAGCCTACTCCTACGAGCAGTACTTC
clone size: many
D gene: TRBD1
J gene: TRBJ2-7
V gene: TRBV20-1

CDR3 protein: CASSYSTQGTEAFF
CDR3 DNA: TGTGCCAGCAGTTACTCGACTCAGGGCACTGAAGCTTTCTTT
clone size: many
D gene: .
J gene: TRBJ1-1
V gene: TRBV6-5

CDR3 protein: CASSRSLGTETIGIF
CDR3 DNA: TGCGCCAGCAGTCGGAGCCTCGGGACCGAGACCATAGGCATATTC
clone size: .
D gene: .
J gene: TRBJ2-7
V gene: TRBV5-1

CDR3 protein: CASSGPYEQYF
CDR3 DNA: TGTGCCAGCTCAGGACCCTACGAGCAGTACTTC
clone size: few
D gene: .
J gene: TRBJ2-7
V gene: TRBV18